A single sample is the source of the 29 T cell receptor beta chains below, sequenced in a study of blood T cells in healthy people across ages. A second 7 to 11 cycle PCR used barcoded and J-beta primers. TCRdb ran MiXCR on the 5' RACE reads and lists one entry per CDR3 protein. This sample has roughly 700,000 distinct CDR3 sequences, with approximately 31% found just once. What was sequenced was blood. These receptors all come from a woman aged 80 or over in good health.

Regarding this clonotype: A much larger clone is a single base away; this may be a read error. CDR3 nucleotide sequence: TGCAGTGCCGGGAGAGCGGATACGCAGTATTTT. As protein: CSAGRADTQYF. This chain links TRBV20-1 with TRBJ2-3, with a possible D match to TRBD2 (6 bases). Trimming removed 6 bases at V and 6 bases at J, with 10 bases between. The CDR3 runs to 11 residues. The germline V gene encodes CDR1 DFQATT and CDR2 SNEGSKA (reference sequence).

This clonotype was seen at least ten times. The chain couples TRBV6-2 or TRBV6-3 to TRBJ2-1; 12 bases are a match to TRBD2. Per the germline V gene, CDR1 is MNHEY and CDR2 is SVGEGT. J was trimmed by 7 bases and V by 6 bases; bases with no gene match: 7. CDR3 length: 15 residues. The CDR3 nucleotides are TGTGCCAGCAGAACTAGCGGGGGGCCGTTGAATGAGCAGTTCTTC. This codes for CASRTSGGPLNEQFF.

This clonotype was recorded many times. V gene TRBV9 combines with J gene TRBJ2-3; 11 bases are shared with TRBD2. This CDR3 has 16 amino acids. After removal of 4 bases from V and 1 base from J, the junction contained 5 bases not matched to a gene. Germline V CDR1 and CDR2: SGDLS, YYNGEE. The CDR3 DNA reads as TGTGCCAGCAGCCCAAAGGGACTAGCGGGCACAGATACGCAGTATTTT. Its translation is CASSPKGLAGTDTQYF.

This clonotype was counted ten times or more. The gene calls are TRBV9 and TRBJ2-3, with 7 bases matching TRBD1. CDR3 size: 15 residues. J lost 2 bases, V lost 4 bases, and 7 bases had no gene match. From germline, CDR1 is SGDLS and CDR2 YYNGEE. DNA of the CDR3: TGTGCCAGCAGCCCAGAGGGGGCGCCCACAGATACGCAGTATTTT. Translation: CASSPEGAPTDTQYF.

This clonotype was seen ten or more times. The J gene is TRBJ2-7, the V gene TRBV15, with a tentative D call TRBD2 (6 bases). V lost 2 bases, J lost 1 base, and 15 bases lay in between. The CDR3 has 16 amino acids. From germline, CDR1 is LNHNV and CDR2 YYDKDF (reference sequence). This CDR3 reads CATSRRPGDLSYEQYF. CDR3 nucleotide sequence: TGTGCCACCAGCAGACGCCCGGGGGACCTGTCCTACGAGCAGTACTTC.

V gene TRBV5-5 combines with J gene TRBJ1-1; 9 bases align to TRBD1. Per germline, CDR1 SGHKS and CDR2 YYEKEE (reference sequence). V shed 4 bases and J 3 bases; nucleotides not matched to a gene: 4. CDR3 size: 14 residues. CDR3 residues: CASSGGTGYTEAFF. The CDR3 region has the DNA TGTGCCAGCAGCGGAGGGACAGGGTACACTGAAGCTTTCTTT.

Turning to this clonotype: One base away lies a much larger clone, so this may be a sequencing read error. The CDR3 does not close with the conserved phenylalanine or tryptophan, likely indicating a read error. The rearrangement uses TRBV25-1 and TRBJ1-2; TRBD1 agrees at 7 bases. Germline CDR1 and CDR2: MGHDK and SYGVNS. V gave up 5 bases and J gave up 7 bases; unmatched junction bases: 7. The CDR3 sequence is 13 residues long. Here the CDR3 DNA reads TGTGCCAGCAGTCCGGGCAGGGGGGCTGGCTACACCGTC. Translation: CASSPGRGAGYTV.

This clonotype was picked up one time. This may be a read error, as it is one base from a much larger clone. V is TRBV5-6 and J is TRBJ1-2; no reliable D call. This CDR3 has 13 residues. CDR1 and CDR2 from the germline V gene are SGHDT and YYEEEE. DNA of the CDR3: TGTGCCTGCAGCCGGGCCCTCAGGAAGGGCTACACCTTC. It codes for CACSRALRKGYTF.

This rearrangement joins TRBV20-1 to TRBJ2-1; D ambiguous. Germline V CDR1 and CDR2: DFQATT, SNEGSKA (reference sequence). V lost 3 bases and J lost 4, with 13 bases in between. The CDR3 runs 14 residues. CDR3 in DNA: TGCAGTGCTAGTCGCGGATCACTATACAATGAGCAGTTCTTC. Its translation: CSASRGSLYNEQFF.

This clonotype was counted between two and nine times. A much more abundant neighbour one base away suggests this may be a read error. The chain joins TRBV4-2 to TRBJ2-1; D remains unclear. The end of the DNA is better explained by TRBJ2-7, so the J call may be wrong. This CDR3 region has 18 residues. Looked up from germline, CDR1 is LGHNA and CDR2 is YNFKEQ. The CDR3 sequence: CASSQVAVNSRRNNEQYF. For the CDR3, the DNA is TGTGCCAGCAGCCAAGTCGCAGTTAATTCGCGGCGGAACAATGAGCAGTACTTC.

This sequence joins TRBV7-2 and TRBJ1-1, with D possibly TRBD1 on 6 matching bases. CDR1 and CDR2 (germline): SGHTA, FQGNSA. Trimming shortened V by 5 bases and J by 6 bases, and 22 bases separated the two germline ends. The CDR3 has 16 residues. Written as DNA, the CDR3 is TGTGCCAGCAGCCGCGATGGGGGGCGGGGGATCGCTGAAGCTTTCTTT. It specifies CASSRDGGRGIAEAFF.

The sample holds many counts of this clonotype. CDR3 in DNA: TGTGCCAGCAGCGCCAACCTTCTCCTCCGGGATGAAAAACTGTTTTTT. Translating it yields CASSANLLLRDEKLFF. This rearrangement joins TRBV9 to TRBJ1-4, with D hard to call. CDR1 is SGDLS, CDR2 YYNGEE, per germline. This CDR3 has 16 residues. Trimming left V 3 bases short and J 6 bases short, with 18 bases between.

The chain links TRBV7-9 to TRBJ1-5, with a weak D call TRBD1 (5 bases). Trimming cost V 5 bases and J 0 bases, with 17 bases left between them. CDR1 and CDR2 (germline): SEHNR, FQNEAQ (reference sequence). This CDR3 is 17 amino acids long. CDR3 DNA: TGTGCCAGCAGCCCTCGACAGACTTTGTATAGCAATCAGCCCCAGCATTTT. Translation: CASSPRQTLYSNQPQHF.

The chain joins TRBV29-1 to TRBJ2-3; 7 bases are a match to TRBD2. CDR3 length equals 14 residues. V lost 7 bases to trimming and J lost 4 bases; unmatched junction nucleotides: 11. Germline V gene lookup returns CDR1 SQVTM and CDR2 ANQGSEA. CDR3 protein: CSATSLVVSDTQYF. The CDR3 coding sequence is TGCAGCGCGACTAGCCTGGTGGTCTCAGATACGCAGTATTTT.

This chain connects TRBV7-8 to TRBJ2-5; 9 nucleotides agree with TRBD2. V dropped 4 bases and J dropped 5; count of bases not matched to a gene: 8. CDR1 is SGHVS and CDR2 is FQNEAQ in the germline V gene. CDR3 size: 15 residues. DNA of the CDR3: TGTGCCAGCAGCTCCCGCGGGGGGGGTGGGGAGACCCAGTACTTC. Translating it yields CASSSRGGGGETQYF.

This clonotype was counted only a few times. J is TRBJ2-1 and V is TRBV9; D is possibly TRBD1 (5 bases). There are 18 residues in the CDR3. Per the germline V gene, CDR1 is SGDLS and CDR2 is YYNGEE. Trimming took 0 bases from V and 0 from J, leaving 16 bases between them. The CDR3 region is CASSVGVGPPSSYNEQFF. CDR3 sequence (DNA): TGTGCCAGCAGCGTAGGGGTGGGGCCCCCGAGCTCCTACAATGAGCAGTTCTTC.

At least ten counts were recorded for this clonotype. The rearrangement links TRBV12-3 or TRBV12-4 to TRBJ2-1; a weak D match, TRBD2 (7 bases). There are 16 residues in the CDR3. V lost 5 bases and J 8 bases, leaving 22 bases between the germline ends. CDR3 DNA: TGTGCCAGCAGTGAAGGGGGGGCCGTCCCACCACATGAGCAGTTCTTC. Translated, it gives CASSEGGAVPPHEQFF.

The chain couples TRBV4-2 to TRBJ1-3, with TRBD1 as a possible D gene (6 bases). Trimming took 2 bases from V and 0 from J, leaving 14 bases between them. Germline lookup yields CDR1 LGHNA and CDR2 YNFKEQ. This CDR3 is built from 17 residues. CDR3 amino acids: CASSQPQGSISGNTIYF. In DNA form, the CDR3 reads TGTGCCAGCAGCCAACCGCAGGGGTCGATCTCTGGAAACACCATATATTTT.

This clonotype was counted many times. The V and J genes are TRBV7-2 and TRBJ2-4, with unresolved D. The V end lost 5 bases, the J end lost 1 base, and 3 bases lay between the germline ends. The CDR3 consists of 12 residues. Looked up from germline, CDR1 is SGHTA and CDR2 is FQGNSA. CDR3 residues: CASSTAKNIQYF. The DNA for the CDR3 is TGTGCCAGCAGCACGGCCAAAAACATTCAGTACTTC.

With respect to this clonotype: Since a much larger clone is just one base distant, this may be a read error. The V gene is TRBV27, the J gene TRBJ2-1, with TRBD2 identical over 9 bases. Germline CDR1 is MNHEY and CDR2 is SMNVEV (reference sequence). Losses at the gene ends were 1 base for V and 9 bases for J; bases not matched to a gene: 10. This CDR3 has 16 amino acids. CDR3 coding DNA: TGTGCCAGCAGTTTATTAGGCGGGGGGGCCATAGGTGAGCAGTTCTTC. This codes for CASSLLGGGAIGEQFF.

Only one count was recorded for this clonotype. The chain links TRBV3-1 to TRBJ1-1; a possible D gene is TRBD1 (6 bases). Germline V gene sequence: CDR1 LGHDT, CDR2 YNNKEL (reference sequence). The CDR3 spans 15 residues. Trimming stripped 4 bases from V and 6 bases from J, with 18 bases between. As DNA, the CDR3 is TGTGCCAGCAGCCGACAGCCCGGGGGCGACGCTGAAGCTTTCTTT. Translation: CASSRQPGGDAEAFF. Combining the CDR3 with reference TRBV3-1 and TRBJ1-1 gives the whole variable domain DTAVSQTPKYLVTQMGNDKSIKCEQNLGHDTMYWYKQDSKKFLKIMFSYNNKELIINETVPNRFSPKSPDKAHLNLHINSLELGDSAVYFCASSRQPGGDAEAFFGQGTRLTVV.

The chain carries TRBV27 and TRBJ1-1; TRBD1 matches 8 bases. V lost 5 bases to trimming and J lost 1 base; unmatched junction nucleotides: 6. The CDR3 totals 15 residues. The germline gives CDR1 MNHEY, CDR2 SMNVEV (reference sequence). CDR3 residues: CASSLQGVWNTEAFF. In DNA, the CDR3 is TGTGCCAGCAGTCTACAGGGGGTTTGGAACACTGAAGCTTTCTTT.

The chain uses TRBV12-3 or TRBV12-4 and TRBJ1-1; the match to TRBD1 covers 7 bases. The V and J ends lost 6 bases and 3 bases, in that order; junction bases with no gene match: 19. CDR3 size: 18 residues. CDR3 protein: CASSRALQGPSGDTEAFF. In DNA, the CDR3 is TGTGCCAGCAGCCGGGCATTACAGGGGCCGTCCGGTGACACTGAAGCTTTCTTT.

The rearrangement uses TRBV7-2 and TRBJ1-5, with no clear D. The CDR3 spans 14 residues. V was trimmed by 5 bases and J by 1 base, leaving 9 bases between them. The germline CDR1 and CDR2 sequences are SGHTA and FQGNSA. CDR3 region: CASSPGRSNQPQHF. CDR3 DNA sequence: TGTGCCAGCAGCCCCGGGAGGAGCAATCAGCCCCAGCATTTT.

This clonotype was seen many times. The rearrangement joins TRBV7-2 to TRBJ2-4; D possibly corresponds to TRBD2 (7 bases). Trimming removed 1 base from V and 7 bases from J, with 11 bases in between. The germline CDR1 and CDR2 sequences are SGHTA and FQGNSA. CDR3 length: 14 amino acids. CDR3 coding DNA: TGTGCCAGCAGCTTAGACGCGGGGGCGAACATTCAGTACTTC. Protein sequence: CASSLDAGANIQYF.

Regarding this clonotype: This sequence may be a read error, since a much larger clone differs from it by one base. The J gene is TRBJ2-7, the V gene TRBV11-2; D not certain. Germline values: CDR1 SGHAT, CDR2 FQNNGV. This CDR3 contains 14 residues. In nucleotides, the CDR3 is TGTGTCAGCAGCTTATTTGTCGGCGGACACGAGCAGTACTTC. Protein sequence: CVSSLFVGGHEQYF.

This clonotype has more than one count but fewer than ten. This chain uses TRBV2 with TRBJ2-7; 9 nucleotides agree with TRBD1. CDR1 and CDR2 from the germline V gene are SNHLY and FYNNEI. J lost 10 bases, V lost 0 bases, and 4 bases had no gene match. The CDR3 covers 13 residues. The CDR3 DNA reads TGTGCCAGCAGTGAAGCCACAGGGGGCTCCCAGTACTTC. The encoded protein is CASSEATGGSQYF.

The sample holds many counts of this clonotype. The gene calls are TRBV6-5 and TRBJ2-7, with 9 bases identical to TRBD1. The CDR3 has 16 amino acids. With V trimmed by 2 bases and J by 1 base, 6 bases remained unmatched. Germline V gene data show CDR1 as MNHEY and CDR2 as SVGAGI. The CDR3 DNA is TGTGCCAGCAGTTACCGAGAGACAGGGGGTTCCTACGAGCAGTACTTC. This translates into CASSYRETGGSYEQYF.

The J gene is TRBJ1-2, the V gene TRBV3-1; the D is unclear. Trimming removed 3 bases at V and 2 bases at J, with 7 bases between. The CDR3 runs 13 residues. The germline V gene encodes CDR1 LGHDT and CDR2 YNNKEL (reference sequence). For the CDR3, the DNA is TGTGCCAGCAGCCAGGTCGCCAACTATGGCTACACCTTC. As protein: CASSQVANYGYTF. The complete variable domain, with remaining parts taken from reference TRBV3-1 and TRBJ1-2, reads DTAVSQTPKYLVTQMGNDKSIKCEQNLGHDTMYWYKQDSKKFLKIMFSYNNKELIINETVPNRFSPKSPDKAHLNLHINSLELGDSAVYFCASSQVANYGYTFGSGTRLTVV.